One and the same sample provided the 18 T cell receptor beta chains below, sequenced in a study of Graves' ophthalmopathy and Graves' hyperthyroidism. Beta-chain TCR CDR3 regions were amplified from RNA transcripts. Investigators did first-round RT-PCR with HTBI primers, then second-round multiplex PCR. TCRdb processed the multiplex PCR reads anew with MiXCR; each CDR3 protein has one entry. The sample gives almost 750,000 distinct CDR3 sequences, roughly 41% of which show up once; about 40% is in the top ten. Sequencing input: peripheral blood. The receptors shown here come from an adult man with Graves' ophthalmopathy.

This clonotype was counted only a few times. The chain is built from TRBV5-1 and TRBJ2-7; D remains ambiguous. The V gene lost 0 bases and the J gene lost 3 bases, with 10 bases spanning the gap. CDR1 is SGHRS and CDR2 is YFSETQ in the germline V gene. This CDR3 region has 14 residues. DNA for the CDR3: TGCGCCAGCAGCTTGGTTCAGGCAGGCTACGAGCAGTACTTC. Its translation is CASSLVQAGYEQYF.

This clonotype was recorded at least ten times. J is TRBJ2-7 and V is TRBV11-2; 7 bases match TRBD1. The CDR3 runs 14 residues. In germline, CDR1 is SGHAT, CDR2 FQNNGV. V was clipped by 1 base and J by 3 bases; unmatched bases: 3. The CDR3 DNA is TGTGCCAGCAGCTTAGGTGGGACAGACTACGAGCAGTACTTC. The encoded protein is CASSLGGTDYEQYF. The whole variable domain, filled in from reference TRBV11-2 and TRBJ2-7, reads EAGVAQSPRYKIIEKRQSVAFWCNPISGHATLYWYQQILGQGPKLLIQFQNNGVVDDSQLPKDRFSAERLKGVDSTLKIQPAKLEDSAVYLCASSLGGTDYEQYFGPGTRLTVT.

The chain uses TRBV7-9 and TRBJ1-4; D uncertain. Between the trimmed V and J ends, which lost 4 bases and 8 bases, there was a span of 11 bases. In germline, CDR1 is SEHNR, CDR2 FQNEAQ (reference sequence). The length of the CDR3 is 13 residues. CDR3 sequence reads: CASSSVFGEKLFF. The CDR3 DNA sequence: TGTGCCAGCAGCTCGGTCTTTGGGGAAAAACTGTTTTTT. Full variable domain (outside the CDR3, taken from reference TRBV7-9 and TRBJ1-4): DTGVSQNPRHKITKRGQNVTFRCDPISEHNRLYWYRQTLGQGPEFLTYFQNEAQLEKSRLLSDRFSAERPKGSFSTLEIQRTEQGDSAMYLCASSSVFGEKLFFGSGTQLSVL.

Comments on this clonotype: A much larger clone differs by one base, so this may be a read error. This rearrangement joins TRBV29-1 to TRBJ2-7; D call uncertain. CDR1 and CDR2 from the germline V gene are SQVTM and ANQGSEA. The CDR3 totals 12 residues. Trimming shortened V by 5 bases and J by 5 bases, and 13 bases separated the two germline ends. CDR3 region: CSVSLGMHEQYF. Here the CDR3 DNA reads TGCAGCGTTTCACTGGGGATGCACGAGCAGTACTTC.

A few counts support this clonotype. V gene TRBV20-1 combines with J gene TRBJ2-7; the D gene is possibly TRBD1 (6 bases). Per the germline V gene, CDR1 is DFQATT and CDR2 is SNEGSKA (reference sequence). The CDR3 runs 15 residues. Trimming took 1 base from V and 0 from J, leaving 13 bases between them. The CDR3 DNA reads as TGCAGTGCTAGAGGCCGCCAGGGGACCTCCTACGAGCAGTACTTC. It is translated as CSARGRQGTSYEQYF.

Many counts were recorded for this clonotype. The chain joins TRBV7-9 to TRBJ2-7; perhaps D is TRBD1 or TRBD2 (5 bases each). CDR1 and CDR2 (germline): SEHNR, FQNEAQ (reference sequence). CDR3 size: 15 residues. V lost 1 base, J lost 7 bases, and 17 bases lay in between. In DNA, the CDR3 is TGTGCCAGCAGCTTAGGGGGAAGTCGGGGCAATGAGCAGTACTTC. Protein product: CASSLGGSRGNEQYF.

CDR3 DNA sequence: TGTGCCAGTAGTATATGGGCAGGGGAGGATAATTCACCCCTCCACTTT. Protein product: CASSIWAGEDNSPLHF. The rearrangement joins TRBV19 to TRBJ1-6, with D tentatively TRBD1 (6 bases). CDR1 and CDR2 (germline): LNHDA, SQIVND (reference sequence). The CDR3 contains 16 residues. V was cut by 2 bases and J by 5 bases, with 13 bases left in between.

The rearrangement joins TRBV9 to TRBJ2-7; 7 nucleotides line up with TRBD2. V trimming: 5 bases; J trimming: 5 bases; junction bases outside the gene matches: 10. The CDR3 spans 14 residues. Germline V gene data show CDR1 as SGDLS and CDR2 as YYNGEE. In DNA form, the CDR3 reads TGTGCCAGCAGTGGAGGGAGGGTTTCGGACGAGCAGTACTTC. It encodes CASSGGRVSDEQYF.

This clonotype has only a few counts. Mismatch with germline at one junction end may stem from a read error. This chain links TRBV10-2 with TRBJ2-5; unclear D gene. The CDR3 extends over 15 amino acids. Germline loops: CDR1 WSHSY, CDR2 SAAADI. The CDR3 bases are TGTGCCAGCAGTTCCCTACATCCGAACCAAGAGACCCAGTACTTC. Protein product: CASSSLHPNQETQYF.

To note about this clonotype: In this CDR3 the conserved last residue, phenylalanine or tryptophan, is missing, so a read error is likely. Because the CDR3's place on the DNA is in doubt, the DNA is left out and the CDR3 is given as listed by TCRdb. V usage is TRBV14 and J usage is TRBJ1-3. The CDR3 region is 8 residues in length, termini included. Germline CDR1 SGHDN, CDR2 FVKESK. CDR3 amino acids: CASSQGLA.

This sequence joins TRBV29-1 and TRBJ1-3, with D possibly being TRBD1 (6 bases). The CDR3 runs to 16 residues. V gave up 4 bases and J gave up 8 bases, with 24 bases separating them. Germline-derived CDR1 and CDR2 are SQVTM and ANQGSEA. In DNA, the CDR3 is TGCAGCGTTGCCTTGGACAGCCGACCGGGCGGCTACACCATATATTTT. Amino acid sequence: CSVALDSRPGGYTIYF.

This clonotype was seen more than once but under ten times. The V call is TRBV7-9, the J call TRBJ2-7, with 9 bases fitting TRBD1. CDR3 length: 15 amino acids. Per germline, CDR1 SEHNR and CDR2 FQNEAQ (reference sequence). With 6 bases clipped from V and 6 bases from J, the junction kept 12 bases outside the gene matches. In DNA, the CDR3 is TGTGCCAGCAGTTCAGCCGGGACAGGGTCATCCGAGCAGTACTTC. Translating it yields CASSSAGTGSSEQYF.

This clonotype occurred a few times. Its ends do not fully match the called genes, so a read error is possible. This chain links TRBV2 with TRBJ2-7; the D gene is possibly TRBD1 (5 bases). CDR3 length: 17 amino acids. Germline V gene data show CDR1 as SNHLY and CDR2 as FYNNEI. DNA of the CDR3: TGTGCCACCAGTGACTCACGAGACAGTAAAAATTCCTACGAGCAGTACTTC. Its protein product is CATSDSRDSKNSYEQYF.

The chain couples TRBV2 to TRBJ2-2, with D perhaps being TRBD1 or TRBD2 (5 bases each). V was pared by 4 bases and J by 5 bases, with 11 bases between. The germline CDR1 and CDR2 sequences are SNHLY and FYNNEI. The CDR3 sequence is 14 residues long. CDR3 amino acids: CASSGDRGTGELFF. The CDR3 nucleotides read TGTGCCAGCAGTGGGGACCGAGGGACCGGGGAGCTGTTTTTT. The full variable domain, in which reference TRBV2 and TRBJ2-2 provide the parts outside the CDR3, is EPEVTQTPSHQVTQMGQEVILRCVPISNHLYFYWYRQILGQKVEFLVSFYNNEISEKSEIFDDQFSVERPDGSNFTLKIRSTKLEDSAMYFCASSGDRGTGELFFGEGSRLTVL.

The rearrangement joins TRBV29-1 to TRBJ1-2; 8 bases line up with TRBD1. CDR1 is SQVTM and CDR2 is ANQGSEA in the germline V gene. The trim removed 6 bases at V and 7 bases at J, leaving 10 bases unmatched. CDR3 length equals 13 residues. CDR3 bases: TGCAGCGTAGCCTTCCAGGGGGCAAGTGGCTACACCTTC. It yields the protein CSVAFQGASGYTF.

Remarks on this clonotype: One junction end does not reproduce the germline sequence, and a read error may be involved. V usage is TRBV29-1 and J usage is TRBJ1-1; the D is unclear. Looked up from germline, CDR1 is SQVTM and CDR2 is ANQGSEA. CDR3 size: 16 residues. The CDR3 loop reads CSVESHRKNMNTKAFF. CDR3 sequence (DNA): TGCAGTGTTGAAAGCCACCGAAAGAACATGAACACTAAAGCTTTCTTT.

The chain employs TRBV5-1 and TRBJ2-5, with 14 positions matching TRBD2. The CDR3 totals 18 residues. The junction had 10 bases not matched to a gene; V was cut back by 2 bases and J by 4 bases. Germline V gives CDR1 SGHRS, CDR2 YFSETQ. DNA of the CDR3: TGCGCCAGCAGCTTCTACGGGACTAGCGGGAGTAGTCGAGAGACCCAGTACTTC. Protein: CASSFYGTSGSSRETQYF.

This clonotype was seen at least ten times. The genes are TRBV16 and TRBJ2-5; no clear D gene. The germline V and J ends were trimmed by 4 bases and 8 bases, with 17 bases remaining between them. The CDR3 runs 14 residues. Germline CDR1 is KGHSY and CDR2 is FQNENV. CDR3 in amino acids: CASSPSYTEYTQYF. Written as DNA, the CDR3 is TGTGCCAGCAGCCCAAGCTATACAGAATATACCCAGTACTTC. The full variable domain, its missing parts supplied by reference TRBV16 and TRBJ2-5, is GEEVAQTPKHLVRGEGQKAKLYCAPIKGHSYVFWYQQVLKNEFKFLISFQNENVFDETGMPKERFSAKCLPNSPCSLEIQATKLEDSAVYFCASSPSYTEYTQYFGPGTRLLVL.